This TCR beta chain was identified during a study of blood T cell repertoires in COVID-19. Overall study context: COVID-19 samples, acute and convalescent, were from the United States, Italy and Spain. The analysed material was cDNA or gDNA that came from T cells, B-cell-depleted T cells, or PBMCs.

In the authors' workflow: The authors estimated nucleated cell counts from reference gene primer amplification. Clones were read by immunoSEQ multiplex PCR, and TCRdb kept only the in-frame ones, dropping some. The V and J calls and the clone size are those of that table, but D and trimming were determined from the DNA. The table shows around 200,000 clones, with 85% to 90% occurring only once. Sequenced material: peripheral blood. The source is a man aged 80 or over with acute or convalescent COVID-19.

CDR3 residues: CASYGGNTGELFF. The CDR3 bases are TGTGCCAGCTACGGAGGGAACACCGGGGAGCTGTTTTTT. V gene TRBV18 combines with J gene TRBJ2-2, with D tentatively TRBD2 (5 bases). V lost 7 bases and J 1 base, leaving 7 bases between the germline ends. Germline assignment: CDR1 KGHSH and CDR2 LQKENI. The CDR3 runs to 13 residues.